What follows are 4 T cell receptor beta chains derived from one specimen sequenced in a study of T cell responses to AZD1222 COVID-19 vaccine. Produced via immunoSEQ multiplex PCR; TCRdb's table is partial and in-frame only. The sample lists approximately 170,000 clones, 90% to 95% occurring once. The sequenced sample was peripheral blood, obtained 28 days after the second AZD1222 dose. The receptors derive from an adult who received the AZD1222 COVID-19 vaccine.

The rearrangement joins TRBV4-1 to TRBJ1-6; no definite D call. V lost 0 bases and J 9 bases, leaving 9 bases between the germline ends. This CDR3 comprises 14 residues. Germline V gene lookup returns CDR1 MGHRA and CDR2 YSYEKL. CDR3 sequence (DNA): TGCGCCAGCAGCCAAGATACAGTTAGTTCACCCCTCCACTTT. This gives the protein CASSQDTVSSPLHF.

The CDR3 reads CASTYGGGLMNTEAFF. DNA of the CDR3: TGTGCCAGCACCTATGGGGGAGGGCTTATGAACACTGAAGCTTTCTTT. The rearrangement links TRBV28 to TRBJ1-1; D is perhaps TRBD1 (5 bases). This CDR3 comprises 16 residues. CDR1 MDHEN and CDR2 SYDVKM come from the germline V gene. V was trimmed by 7 bases and J by 0 bases, leaving 18 bases between them.

V is TRBV30 and J is TRBJ1-2; D is unclear. The ends were cut back, 2 bases at V and 10 bases at J, with 20 bases in the middle. Germline CDR1 and CDR2: GTSNPN and SVGIG (reference sequence). The length of the CDR3 is 14 residues. This CDR3 reads CAWSYTPRTGYYTF. In DNA form, the CDR3 reads TGTGCCTGGAGTTATACACCCAGGACGGGTTACTACACCTTC.

This chain connects TRBV7-2 to TRBJ1-1; maybe TRBD1 (6 bases). The germline V and J ends were trimmed by 3 bases and 7 bases, with 15 bases remaining between them. The length of the CDR3 is 14 residues. Germline CDR1 is SGHTA and CDR2 is FQGNSA. The DNA of the CDR3 is TGTGCCAGCAGCTTTCCAGGGGTAACGAGTGAAGCTTTCTTT. As protein: CASSFPGVTSEAFF.